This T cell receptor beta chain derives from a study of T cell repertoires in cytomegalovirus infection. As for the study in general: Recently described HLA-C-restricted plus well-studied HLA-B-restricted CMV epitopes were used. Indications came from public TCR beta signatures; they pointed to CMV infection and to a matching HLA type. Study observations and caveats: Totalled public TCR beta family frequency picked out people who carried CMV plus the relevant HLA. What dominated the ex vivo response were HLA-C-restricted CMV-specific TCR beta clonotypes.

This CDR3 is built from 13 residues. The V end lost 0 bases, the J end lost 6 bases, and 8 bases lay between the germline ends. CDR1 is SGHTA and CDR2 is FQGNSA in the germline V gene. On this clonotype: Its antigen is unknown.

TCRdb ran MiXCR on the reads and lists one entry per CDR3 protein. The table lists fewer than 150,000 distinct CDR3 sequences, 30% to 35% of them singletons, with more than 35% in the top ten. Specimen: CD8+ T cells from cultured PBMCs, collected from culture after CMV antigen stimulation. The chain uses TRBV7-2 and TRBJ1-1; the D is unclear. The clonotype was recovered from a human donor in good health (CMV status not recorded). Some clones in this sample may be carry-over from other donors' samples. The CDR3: CASSLAQAAEAFF. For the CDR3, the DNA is TGTGCCAGCAGCTTAGCGCAGGCTGCTGAAGCTTTCTTT.